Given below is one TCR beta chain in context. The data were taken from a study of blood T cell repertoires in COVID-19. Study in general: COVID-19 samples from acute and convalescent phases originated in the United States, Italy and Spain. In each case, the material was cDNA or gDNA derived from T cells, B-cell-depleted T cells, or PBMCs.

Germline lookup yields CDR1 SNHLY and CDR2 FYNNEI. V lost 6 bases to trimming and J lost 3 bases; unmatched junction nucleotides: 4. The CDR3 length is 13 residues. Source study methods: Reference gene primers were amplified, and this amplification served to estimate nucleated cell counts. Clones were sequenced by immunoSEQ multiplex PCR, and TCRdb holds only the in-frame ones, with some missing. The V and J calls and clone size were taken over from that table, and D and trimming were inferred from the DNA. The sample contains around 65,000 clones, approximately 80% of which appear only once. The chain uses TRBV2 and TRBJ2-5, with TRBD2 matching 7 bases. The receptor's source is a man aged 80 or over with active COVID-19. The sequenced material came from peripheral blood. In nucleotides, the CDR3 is TGTGCCAGCAGGTGGGACTACAAAGAGACCCAGTACTTC. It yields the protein CASRWDYKETQYF.